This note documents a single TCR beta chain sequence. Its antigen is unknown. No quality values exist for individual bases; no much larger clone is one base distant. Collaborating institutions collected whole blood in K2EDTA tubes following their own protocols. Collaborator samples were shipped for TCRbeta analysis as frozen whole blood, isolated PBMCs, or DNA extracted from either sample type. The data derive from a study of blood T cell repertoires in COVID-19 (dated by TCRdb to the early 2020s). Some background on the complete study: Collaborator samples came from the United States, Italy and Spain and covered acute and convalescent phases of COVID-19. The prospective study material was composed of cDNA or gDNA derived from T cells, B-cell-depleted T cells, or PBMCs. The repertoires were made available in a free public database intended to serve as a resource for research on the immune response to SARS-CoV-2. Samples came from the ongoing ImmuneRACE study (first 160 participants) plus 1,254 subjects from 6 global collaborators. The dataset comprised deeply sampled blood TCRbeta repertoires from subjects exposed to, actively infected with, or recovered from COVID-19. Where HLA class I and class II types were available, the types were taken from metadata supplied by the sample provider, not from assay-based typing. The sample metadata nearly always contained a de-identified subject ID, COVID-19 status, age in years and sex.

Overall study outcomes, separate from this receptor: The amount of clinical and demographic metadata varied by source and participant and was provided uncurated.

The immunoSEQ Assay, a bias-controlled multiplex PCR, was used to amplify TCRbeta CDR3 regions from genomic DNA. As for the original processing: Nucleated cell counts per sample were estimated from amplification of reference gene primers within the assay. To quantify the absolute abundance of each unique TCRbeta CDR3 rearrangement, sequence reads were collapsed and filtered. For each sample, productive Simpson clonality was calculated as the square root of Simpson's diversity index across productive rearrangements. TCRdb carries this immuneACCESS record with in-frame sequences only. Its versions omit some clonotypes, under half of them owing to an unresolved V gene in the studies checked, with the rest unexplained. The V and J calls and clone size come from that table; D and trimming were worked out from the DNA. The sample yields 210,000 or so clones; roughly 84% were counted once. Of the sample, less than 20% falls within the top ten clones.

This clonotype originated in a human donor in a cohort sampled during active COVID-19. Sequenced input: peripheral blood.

The CDR3 region has the sequence CASSLGGGESNQPQHF. In nucleotide form, the sequence is TGCGCCAGCAGCTTGGGTGGCGGGGAGAGCAATCAGCCCCAGCATTTT. This sequence uses TRBV5-1 and TRBJ1-5, with the D segment identity uncertain. There are 16 amino acids in the CDR3, from cysteine to phenylalanine inclusive. Only the CDR3 portion is preserved as DNA: 48 bases, with reading frame beginning at the first base. In the germline V gene, CDR1 corresponds to SGHRS and CDR2 to YFSETQ. At the junction V is shortened by 0 bases and J by 1 base, with 11 bases in between.